The clone carrying this TCR beta chain was seen just once. The target antigen is unknown. After removal of 4 bases from V and 4 bases from J, the junction contained 9 bases not matched to a gene. This CDR3 comprises 16 residues. The germline gives CDR1 SSHAT, CDR2 FNYEAQ (reference sequence). The data were obtained in a study of Ad26.COV2.S vaccination and SARS-CoV-2 variants. Study overall: The vaccine Ad26.COV2.S was put into the muscle once, or twice with 56 days between. The study's findings and limits: Recipients given vaccine exceeded placebo recipients in spike-specific TCR breadth. In TCR breadth and depth analyses, total T cell responses may have been underestimated.

Method: immunoSEQ multiplex PCR; TCRdb's copy keeps in-frame clones and lacks some. In the table there are about 440,000 clones, roughly 91% of which are singletons. Specified treatment: roughly 19 received Ad26.COV2.S at low or high dose, single or two shots; five or six received placebo; per-sample allocation not given. At day 63 after the first vaccine or placebo injection, samples were drawn. This adult donor, from Boston, was 18-55 years old. The rearrangement links TRBV7-7 to TRBJ2-2, with TRBD1 matching 7 bases. Source: peripheral blood, taken in a trial of Ad26.COV2.S vaccine versus placebo. The source is a person between 18 and 59 years old who received the Ad26.COV2.S COVID-19 vaccine or a placebo. The CDR3 sequence: CASSYIRPGGTGELFF. The CDR3 nucleotides read TGTGCCAGCAGCTATATCCGCCCAGGGGGCACCGGGGAGCTGTTTTTT.